The 3 T cell receptor beta chains reported below all come from one sample, sequenced in a study of beta chain features in type 1 diabetes. Reverse transcription of all isolated RNA meant that expressed TCRB transcripts were sequenced. The assay was immunoSEQ multiplex PCR, and TCRdb's table has in-frame clones only and misses some. The sample yields under 150,000 clones, around 51% seen once. Input material: Tregs from blood. These receptors all stem from a man younger than 30 in good health.

V is TRBV14 and J is TRBJ2-6, with D unclear. Per germline, CDR1 SGHDN and CDR2 FVKESK. The CDR3 is 14 residues long. The V gene lost 5 bases and the J gene lost 2 bases, with 7 bases spanning the gap. In nucleotides, the CDR3 is TGTGCCAGCAGCTCACTCACTGGGGCCAACGTCCTGACTTTC. It translates to CASSSLTGANVLTF.

V is TRBV13 and J is TRBJ1-2, with D maybe TRBD1 (5 bases). The CDR3 is 14 amino acids. Trimming removed 4 bases at V and 5 bases at J, with 14 bases between. Germline V gives CDR1 PRHDT, CDR2 FYEKMQ (reference sequence). Written as DNA, the CDR3 is TGTGCCAGCAGCTCCAGGGATTTGGAGTATGGCTACACCTTC. This sequence encodes CASSSRDLEYGYTF.

This clone was detected a few times. The J gene is TRBJ2-1, the V gene TRBV20-1; D gene uncertain. Between the trimmed V and J ends, which lost 1 base and 8 bases, there was a span of 3 bases. Germline CDR1 is DFQATT and CDR2 is SNEGSKA (reference sequence). The CDR3 length is 10 residues. CDR3 nucleotides: TGCAGTGCTAGAGCGGATGAGCAGTTCTTC. Its translation: CSARADEQFF.